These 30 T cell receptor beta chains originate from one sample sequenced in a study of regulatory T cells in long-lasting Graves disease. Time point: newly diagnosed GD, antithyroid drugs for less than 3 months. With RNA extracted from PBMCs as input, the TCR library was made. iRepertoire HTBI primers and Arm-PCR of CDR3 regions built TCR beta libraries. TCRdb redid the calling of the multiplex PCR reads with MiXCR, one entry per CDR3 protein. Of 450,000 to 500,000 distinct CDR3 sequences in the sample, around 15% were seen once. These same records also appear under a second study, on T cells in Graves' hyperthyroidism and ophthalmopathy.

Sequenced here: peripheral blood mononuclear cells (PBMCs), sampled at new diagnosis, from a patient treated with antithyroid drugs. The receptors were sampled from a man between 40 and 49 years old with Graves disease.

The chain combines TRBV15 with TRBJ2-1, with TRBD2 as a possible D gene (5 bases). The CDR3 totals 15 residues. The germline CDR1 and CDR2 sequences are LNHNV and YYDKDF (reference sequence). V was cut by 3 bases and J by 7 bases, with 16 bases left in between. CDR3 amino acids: CATSRMSGPGNEQFF. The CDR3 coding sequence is TGTGCCACCAGCAGGATGAGCGGCCCTGGAAATGAGCAGTTCTTC.

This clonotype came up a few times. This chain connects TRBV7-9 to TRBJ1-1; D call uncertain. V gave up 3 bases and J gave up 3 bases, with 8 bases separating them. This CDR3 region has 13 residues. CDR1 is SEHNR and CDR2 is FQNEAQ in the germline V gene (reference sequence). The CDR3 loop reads CASSFLRDTEAFF. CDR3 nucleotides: TGTGCCAGCAGCTTCCTCCGAGACACTGAAGCTTTCTTT.

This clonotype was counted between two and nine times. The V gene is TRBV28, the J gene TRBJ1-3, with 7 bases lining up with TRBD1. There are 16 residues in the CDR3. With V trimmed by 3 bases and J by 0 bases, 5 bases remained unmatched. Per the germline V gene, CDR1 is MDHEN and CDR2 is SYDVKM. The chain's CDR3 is CASSFGPGGSGNTIYF. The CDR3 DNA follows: TGTGCCAGCAGTTTTGGGCCAGGGGGCTCTGGAAACACCATATATTTT.

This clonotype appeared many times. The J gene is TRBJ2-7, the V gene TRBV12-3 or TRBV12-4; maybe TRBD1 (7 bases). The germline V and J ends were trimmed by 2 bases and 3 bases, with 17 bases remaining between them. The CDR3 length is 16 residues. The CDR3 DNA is TGTGCCAGCAGTTTATACGGGGGACAGATAAGCTACGAGCAGTACTTC. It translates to CASSLYGGQISYEQYF.

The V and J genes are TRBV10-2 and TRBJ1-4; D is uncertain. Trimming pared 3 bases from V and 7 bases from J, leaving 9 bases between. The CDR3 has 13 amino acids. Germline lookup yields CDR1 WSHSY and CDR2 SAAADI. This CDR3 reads CASSDPGGEKLFF. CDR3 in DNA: TGCGCCAGCAGTGATCCCGGAGGTGAAAAACTGTTTTTT.

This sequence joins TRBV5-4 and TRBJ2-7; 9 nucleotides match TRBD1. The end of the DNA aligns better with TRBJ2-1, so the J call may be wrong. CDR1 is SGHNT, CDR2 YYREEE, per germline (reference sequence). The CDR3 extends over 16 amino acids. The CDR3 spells CASSRPGQGLRDEQFF. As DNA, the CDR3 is TGTGCCAGCAGCAGACCGGGACAGGGCCTTCGAGATGAGCAGTTCTTC.

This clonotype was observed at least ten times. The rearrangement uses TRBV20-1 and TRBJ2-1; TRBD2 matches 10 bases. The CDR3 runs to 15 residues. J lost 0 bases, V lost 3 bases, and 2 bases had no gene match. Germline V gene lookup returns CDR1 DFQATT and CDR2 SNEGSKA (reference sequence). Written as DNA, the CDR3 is TGCAGTGCTAGTACTAGCGGGGCCTCCTACAATGAGCAGTTCTTC. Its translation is CSASTSGASYNEQFF.

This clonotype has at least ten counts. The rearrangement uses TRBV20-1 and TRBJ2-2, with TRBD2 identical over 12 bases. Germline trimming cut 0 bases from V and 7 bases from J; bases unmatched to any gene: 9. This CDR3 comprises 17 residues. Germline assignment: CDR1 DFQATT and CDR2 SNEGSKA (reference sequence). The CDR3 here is CSARDLASGRADGELFF. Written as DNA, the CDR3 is TGCAGTGCTAGAGATTTGGCTAGCGGGAGGGCGGACGGGGAGCTGTTTTTT.

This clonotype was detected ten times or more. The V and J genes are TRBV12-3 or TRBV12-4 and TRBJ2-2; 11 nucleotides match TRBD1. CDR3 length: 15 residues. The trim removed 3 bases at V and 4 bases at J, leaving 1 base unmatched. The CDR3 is CASSFGTGGTGELFF. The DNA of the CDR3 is TGTGCCAGCAGTTTCGGGACAGGGGGCACCGGGGAGCTGTTTTTT.

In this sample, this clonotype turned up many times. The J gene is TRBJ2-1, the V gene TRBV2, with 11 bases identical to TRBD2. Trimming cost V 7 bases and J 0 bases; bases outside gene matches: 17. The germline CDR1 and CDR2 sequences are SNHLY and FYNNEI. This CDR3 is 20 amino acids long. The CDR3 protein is CASTPTPGLAAVSSYNEQFF. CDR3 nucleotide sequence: TGTGCCAGCACCCCGACCCCGGGACTAGCGGCGGTTAGCTCCTACAATGAGCAGTTCTTC.

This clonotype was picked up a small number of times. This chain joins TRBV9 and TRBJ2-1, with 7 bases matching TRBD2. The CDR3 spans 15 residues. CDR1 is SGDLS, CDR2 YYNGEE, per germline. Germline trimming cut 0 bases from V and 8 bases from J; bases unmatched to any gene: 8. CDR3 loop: CASSVAAGAFYEQFF. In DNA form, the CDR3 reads TGTGCCAGCAGCGTAGCGGCGGGAGCTTTCTATGAGCAGTTCTTC.

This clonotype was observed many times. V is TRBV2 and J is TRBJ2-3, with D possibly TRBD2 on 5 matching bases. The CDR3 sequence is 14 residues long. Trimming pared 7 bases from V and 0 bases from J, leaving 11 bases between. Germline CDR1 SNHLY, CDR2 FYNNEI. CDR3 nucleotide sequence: TGTGCCAGCACGTCTAGCAGTAGCACAGATACGCAGTATTTT. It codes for CASTSSSSTDTQYF. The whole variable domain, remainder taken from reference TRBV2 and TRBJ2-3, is EPEVTQTPSHQVTQMGQEVILRCVPISNHLYFYWYRQILGQKVEFLVSFYNNEISEKSEIFDDQFSVERPDGSNFTLKIRSTKLEDSAMYFCASTSSSSTDTQYFGPGTRLTVL.

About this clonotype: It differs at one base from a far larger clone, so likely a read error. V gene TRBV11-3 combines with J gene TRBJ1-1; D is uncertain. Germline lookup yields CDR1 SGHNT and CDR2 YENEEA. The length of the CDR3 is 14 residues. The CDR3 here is CASSQKPGGTEASF. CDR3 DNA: TGTGCCAGCAGCCAAAAACCAGGCGGCACTGAAGCTTCCTTT.

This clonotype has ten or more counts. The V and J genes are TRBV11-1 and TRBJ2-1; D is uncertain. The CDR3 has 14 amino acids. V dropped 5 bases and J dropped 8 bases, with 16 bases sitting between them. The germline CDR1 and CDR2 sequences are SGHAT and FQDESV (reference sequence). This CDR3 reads CASSKEEVIDEQFF. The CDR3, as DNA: TGTGCCAGCAGCAAAGAAGAGGTTATCGATGAGCAGTTCTTC.

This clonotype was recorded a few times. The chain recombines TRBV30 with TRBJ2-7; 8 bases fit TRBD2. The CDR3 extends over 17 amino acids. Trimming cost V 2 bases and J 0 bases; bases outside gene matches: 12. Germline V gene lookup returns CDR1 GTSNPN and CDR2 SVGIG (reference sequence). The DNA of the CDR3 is TGTGCCTGGAGTCCAACCGGGAGGGCCAAGAGCTCCTACGAGCAGTACTTC. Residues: CAWSPTGRAKSSYEQYF.

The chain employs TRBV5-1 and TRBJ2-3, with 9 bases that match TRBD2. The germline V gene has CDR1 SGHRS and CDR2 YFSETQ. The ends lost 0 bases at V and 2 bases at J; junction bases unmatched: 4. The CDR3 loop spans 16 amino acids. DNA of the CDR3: TGCGCCAGCAGCTTGGGGACTAGCGCGCCCACAGATACGCAGTATTTT. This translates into CASSLGTSAPTDTQYF.

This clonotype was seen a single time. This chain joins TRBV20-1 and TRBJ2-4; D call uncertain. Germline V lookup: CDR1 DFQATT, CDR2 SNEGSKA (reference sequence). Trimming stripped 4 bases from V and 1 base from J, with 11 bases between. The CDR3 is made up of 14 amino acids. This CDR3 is CSATPPDAKNIQYF. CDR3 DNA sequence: TGCAGTGCTACTCCCCCCGATGCCAAAAACATTCAGTACTTC.

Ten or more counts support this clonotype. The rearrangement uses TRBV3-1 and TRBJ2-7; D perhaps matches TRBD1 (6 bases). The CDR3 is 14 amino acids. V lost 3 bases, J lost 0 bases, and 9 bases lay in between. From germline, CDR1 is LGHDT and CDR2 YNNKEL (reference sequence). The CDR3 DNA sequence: TGTGCCAGCAGCCAGGGGGCACACTCCTACGAGCAGTACTTC. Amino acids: CASSQGAHSYEQYF.

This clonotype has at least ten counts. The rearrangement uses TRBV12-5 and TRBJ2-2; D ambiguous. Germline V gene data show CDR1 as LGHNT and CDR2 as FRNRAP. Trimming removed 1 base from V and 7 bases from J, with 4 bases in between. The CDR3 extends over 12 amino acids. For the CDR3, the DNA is TGTGCTAGTGGTTTGGACAGCGGGGAGCTGTTTTTT. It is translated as CASGLDSGELFF.

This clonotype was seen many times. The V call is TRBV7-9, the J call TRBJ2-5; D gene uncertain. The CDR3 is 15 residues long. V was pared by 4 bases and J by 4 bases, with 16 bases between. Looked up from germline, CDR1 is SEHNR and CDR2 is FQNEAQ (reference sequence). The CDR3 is CASSSSFGTGETQYF. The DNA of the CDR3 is TGTGCCAGCAGCTCCAGCTTTGGAACGGGAGAGACCCAGTACTTC.

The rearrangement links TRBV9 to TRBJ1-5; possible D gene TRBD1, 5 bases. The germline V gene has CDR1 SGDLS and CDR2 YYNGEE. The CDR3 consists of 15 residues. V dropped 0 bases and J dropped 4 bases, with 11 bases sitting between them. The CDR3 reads CASSVGGGENQPQHF. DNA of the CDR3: TGTGCCAGCAGCGTAGGGGGGGGTGAAAATCAGCCCCAGCATTTT.

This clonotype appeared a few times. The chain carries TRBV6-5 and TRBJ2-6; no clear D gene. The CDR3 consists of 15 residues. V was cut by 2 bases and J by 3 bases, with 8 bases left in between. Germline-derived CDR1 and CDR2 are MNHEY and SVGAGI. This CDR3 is CASSYIGVGANVLTF. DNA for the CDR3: TGTGCCAGCAGTTACATTGGGGTTGGGGCCAACGTCCTGACTTTC.

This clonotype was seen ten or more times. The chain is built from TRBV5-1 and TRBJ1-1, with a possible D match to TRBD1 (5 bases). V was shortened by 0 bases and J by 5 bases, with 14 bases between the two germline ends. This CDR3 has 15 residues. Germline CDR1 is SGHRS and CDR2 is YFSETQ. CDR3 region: CASSLGTGRRTEAFF. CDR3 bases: TGCGCCAGCAGCTTGGGAACAGGCAGGAGAACTGAAGCTTTCTTT.

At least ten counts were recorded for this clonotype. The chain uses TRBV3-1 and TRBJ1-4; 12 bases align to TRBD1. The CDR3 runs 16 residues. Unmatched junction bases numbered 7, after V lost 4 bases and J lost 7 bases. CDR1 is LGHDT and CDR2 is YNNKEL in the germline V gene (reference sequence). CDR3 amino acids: CASSPRDRGRGEKLFF. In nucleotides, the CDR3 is TGTGCCAGCAGCCCCCGGGACAGGGGGCGCGGTGAAAAACTGTTTTTT.

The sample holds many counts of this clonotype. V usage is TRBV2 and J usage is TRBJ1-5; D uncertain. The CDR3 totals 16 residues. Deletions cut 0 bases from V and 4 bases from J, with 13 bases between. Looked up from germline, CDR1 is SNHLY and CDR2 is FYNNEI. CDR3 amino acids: CASSEALGLGNQPQHF. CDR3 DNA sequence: TGTGCCAGCAGTGAAGCTCTCGGCTTGGGGAATCAGCCCCAGCATTTT.

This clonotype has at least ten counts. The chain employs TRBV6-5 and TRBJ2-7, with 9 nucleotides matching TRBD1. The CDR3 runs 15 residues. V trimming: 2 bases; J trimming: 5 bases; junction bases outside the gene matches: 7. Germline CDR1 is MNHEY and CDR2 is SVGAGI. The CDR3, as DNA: TGTGCCAGCAGTTACCGAAGGGACAGGGCGAACGAGCAGTACTTC. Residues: CASSYRRDRANEQYF.

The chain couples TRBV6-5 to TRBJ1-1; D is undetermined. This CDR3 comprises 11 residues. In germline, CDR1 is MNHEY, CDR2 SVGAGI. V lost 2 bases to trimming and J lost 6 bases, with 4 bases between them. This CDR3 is CASSYGPEAFF. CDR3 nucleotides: TGTGCCAGCAGTTACGGGCCTGAAGCTTTCTTT.

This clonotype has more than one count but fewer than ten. CDR3 nucleotides: TGTGCCAGCAGCCCTACAGGGGAGGAGGAGCAGTACTTC. Protein sequence: CASSPTGEEEQYF. The rearrangement links TRBV9 to TRBJ2-7; D may be TRBD1 (7 bases). Per the germline V gene, CDR1 is SGDLS and CDR2 is YYNGEE. Trimming cost V 4 bases and J 7 bases, with 15 bases left between them. The CDR3 covers 13 residues.

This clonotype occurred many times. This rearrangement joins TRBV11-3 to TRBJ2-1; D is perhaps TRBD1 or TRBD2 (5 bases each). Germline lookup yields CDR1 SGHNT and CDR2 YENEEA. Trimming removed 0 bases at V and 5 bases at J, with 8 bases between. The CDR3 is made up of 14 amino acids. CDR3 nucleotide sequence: TGTGCCAGCAGCTTAGAGGGGACCAACAATGAGCAGTTCTTC. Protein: CASSLEGTNNEQFF.

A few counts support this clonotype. CDR3 coding DNA: TGCGCCAGCAGCAGGGACAGCCCTAACACTGAAGCTTTCTTT. This sequence encodes CASSRDSPNTEAFF. V gene TRBV5-1 combines with J gene TRBJ1-1; the match to TRBD1 covers 7 bases. Per the germline V gene, CDR1 is SGHRS and CDR2 is YFSETQ. The V gene end was trimmed by 4 bases and the J gene end by 2 bases; junction bases not matched to a gene: 5. This CDR3 contains 14 residues. The variable domain in full, completed from reference TRBV5-1 and TRBJ1-1, reads KAGVTQTPRYLIKTRGQQVTLSCSPISGHRSVSWYQQTPGQGLQFLFEYFSETQRNKGNFPGRFSGRQFSNSRSEMNVSTLELGDSALYLCASSRDSPNTEAFFGQGTRLTVV.